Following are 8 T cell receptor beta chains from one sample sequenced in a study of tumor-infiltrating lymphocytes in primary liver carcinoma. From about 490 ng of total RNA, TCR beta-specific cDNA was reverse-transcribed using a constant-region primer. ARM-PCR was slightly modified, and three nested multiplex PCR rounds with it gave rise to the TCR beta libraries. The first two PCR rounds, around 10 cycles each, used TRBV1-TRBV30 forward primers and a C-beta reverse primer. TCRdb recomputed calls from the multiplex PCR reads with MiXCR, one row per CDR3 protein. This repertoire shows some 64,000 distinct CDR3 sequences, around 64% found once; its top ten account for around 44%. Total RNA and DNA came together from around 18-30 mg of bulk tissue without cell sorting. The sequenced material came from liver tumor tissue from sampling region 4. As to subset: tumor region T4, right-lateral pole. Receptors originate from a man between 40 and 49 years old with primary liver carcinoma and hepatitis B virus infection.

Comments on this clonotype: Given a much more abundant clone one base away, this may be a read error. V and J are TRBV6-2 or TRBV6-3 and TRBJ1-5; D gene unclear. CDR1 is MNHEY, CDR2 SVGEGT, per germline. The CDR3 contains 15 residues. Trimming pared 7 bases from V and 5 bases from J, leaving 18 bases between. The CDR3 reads CASTPVPMSDQPQHF. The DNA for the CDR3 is TGTGCCAGCACCCCGGTCCCCATGAGCGATCAGCCCCAGCATTTT.

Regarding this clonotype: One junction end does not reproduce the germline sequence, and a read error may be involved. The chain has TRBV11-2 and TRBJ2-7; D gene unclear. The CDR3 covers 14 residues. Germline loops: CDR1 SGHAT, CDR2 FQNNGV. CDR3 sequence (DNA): TGTGCCGGCAGCTTCATGACATCGGACTACGAGCAGTACTTC. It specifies CAGSFMTSDYEQYF.

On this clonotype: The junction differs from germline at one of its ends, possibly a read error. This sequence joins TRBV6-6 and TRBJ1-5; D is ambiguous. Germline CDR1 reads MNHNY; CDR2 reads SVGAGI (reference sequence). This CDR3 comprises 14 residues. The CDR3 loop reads CATREYGSNQPRHF. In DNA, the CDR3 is TGTGCCACAAGGGAGTATGGTAGCAATCAGCCCCGGCACTTT.

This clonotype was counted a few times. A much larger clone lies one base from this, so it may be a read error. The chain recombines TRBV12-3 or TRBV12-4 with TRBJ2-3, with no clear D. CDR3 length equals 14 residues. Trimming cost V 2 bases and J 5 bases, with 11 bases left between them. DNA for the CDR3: TGTGCCAGCAGTTTATCGGCGCGTATAGATACGCAGTATTTT. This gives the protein CASSLSARIDTQYF.

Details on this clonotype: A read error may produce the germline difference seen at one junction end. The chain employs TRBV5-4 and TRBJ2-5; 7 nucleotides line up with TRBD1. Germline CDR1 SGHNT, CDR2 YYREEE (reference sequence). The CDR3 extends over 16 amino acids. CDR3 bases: TGTGCCAGCAGCTTGTGGGGGCGACAGGGTCAAGAGACCCAACACTTC. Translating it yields CASSLWGRQGQETQHF.

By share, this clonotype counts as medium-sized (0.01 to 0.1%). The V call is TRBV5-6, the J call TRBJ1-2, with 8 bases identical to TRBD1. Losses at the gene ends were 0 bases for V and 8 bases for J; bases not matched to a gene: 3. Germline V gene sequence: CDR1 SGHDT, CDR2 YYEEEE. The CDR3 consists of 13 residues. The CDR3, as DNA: TGTGCCAGCAGCTTGGTTGGGACAGGAGGCTACACCTTC. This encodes CASSLVGTGGYTF.

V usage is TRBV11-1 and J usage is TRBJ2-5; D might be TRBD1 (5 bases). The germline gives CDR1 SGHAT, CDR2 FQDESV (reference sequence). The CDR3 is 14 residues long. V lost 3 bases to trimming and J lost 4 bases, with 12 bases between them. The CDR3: CASSFSVRVETQYF. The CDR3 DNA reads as TGTGCCAGCAGCTTCTCCGTCAGGGTAGAGACCCAGTACTTC.

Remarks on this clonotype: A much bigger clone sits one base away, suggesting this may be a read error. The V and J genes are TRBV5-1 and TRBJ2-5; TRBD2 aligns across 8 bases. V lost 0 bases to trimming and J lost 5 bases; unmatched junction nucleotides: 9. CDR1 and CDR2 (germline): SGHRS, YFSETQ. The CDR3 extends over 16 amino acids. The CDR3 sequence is CASSLVASGSEETQYF. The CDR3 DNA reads TGCGCCAGCAGCTTGGTTGCTAGCGGGTCGGAGGAGACCCAGTACTTC.